This TCR beta chain is from a study of siplizumab effects on memory and regulatory T cells. Clones were sequenced by immunoSEQ multiplex PCR, and TCRdb holds only the in-frame ones, with some missing. The table shows 70,000 to 100,000 clones, with under 95% occurring only once. Germline loops: CDR1 SGHVS, CDR2 FQNEAQ. The CDR3 runs 13 residues. The clonotype comes from a human donor in good health. The V and J genes are TRBV7-8 and TRBJ2-5; D is unresolved. The DNA end is more similar to TRBJ2-7, so the J call may be wrong. Sequenced input: CD8+ T cells sorted from blood. This chain's CDR3 is CASSGDLRSEQYF. For the CDR3, the DNA is TGTGCCAGCAGCGGGGATCTTAGGAGCGAGCAGTACTTC.